This TCR beta chain comes out of a study of ipilimumab plus nivolumab after autologous stem cell transplantation. Study overall: Median doses per patient: roughly five ipilimumab, fewer than ten nivolumab. DLBCL patients had primary refractory or relapsed disease.

Here immunoSEQ multiplex PCR was the method, and the copy in TCRdb shows in-frame clones only, minus some. In the table there are about 16,000 clones, more than 80% of which are singletons. Germline-derived CDR1 and CDR2 are SEHNR and FQNEAQ (reference sequence). V gave up 2 bases and J gave up 5 bases, with 12 bases separating them. CDR3 size: 14 residues. Checkpoint therapy with ipilimumab 1 mg/kg began 14 to 28 days after transplant. Through week 26, nivolumab 3 mg/kg IV was given weeks 1, 4, 7, 10, then biweekly. This rearrangement joins TRBV7-9 to TRBJ2-5; D is unresolved. This sample comprised PBMCs, obtained in a trial of ipilimumab plus nivolumab as post-transplant consolidation. This sequence was found in a male donor with diffuse large B-cell lymphoma. The CDR3 sequence is CASSLSSGSETQYF. The CDR3 nucleotides are TGTGCCAGCAGCTTAAGTTCTGGGTCCGAGACCCAGTACTTC.